This T cell receptor beta chain was retrieved from a study of CD8+CD57+ T cells in acquired aplastic anemia. About the research overall: When averaged, DNA from sorted CD4+ and CD8+ cells came to 3.2 ug. CD4+ cell libraries from healthy donors averaged around 11 million reads. General study results and limits: Found in both controls and patients were fewer than 35 CD8+ CDR3 sequences.

With respect to this clonotype: No antigen is known for it. Its ends do not fully match the called genes, so a read error is possible.

Genomic DNA constituted the template upon which TCR beta VDJ and CDR3 profiling was performed. TCRdb passed the reads through MiXCR, listing each CDR3 protein once. The sample contains roughly 190,000 distinct CDR3 sequences, less than 65% of which appear only once. The CDR3 extends over 13 amino acids. Germline CDR1 and CDR2: LNHNV and YYDKDF (reference sequence). The sequenced sample consisted of sorted CD4+, CD8+, or CD8+CD57+ T cells (not recorded which) from PBMCs. This rearrangement joins TRBV15 to TRBJ2-1; D uncertain. This TCR derives from a human donor in good health, serving as a control. CDR3 sequence (DNA): TGTGCCGCCAGCAGAGACTTGCGGTATGAGCAGTTCTTC. Translated: CAASRDLRYEQFF.